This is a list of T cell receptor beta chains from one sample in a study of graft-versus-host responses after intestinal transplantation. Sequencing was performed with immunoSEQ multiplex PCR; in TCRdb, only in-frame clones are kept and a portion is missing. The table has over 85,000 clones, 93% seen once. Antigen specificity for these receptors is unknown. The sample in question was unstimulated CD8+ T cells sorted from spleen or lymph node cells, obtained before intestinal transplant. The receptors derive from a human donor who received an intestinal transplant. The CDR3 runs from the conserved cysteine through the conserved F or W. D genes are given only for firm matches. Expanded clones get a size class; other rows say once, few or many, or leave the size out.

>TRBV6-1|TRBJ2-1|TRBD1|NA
TGTGCCAGCAGTCCAGGGGGCCGTCATGAGCAGTTCTTC
CASSPGGRHEQFF
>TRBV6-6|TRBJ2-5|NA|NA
TGTGCCAGCAGTTACTTAATAGCAGAAGAGACCCAGTACTTC
CASSYLIAEETQYF
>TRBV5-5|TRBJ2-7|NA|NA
TGTGCCAGCAGCTTGGCACGGGAGAAGTTCCACGAGCAGTACTTC
CASSLAREKFHEQYF
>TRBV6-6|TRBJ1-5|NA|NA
TGTGCCAGCAGTCCCACTGCGGAGTATAGCAATCAGCCCCAGCATTTT
CASSPTAEYSNQPQHF
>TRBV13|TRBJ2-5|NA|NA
TGTGCCAGCAGCGTTACTGGGAGGACCCAGTACTTC
CASSVTGRTQYF
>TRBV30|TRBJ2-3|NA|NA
TGTGCCTGGGGCCAGGACGGACCTCTGGGTGGTACGCAGTATTTT
CAWGQDGPLGGTQYF
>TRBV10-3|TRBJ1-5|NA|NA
TGTGCCATCAGGCAACAGGGTTTCAATCAGCCCCAGCATTTT
CAIRQQGFNQPQHF
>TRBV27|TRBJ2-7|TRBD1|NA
TGTGCCACCCAAGGGACAGGGGGGGCCTACGAGCAGTACTTC
CATQGTGGAYEQYF
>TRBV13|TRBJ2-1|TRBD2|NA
TGTGCCAGCACTCGGGGGAGGGACAATGAGCAGTTCTTC
CASTRGRDNEQFF
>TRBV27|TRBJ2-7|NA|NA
TGTGCCAGCAGTTCCGGACAATTCCTTCGGTACTTC
CASSSGQFLRYF
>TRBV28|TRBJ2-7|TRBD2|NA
TGTGCCACCGGGACTAGCGAGTCCTACGAGCAGTACTTC
CATGTSESYEQYF
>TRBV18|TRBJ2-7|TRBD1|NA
TGTGCCAGCTCAACCTCGGACAGGCCAGACTCCTACGAGCAGTACTTC
CASSTSDRPDSYEQYF
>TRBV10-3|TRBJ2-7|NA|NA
TGTGCCATCAGACTAGGGGCGGAGGGGGTGTACGAGCAGTACTTC
CAIRLGAEGVYEQYF
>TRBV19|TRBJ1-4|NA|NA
TGTGCCAGTAGTCCGCCGGGACCTTTCGCAAAACTGTTTTTT
CASSPPGPFAKLFF
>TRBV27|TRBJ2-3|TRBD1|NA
TGTGCCCCTGCATTCAGTCCGGACAGGGTTAAAGATACGCAGTATTTT
CAPAFSPDRVKDTQYF
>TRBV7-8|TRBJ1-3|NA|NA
TGTGCCAGCAGCCCCCTTATTATGGGAGGCGGAAACACCATATATTTT
CASSPLIMGGGNTIYF
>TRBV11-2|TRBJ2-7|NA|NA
TGTGCCAGCAGCTTAGCGGGACCCTACGAGCAGTACTTC
CASSLAGPYEQYF
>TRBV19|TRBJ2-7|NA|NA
TGTGCCAGTAGCCCCTTTGGCTCCTACGAGCAGTACTTC
CASSPFGSYEQYF
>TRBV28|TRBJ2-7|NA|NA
TGTGCCAGCGCGCTCCAGGGTTCGAACTACGAGCAGTACTTC
CASALQGSNYEQYF
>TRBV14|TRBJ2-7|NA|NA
TGTGCCAGCAGCCTGAGCTACGAGCAGTACTTC
CASSLSYEQYF
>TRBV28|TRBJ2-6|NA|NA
TGTGCCAGCAGTTTGTTAGACTCTGGGGCCAACGTCCTGACTTTC
CASSLLDSGANVLTF
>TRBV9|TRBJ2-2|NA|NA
TGTGCCAGCAGCGTAGTCGGGCAGGGGCCGACCGGGGAGCTGTTTTTT
CASSVVGQGPTGELFF
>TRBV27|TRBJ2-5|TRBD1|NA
TGTGCCAGCAGTTTAACCGGGACAGGGTTTCAAGAGACCCAGTACTTC
CASSLTGTGFQETQYF
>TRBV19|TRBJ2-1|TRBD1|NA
TGTGCCAGTAGTTCCCTTACCTGGACAGGGTTCTACAATGAGCAGTTCTTC
CASSSLTWTGFYNEQFF
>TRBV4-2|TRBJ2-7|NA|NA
TGTGCCAGCAGCCAAGCCCCAGGGTACGAGCAGTACTTC
CASSQAPGYEQYF
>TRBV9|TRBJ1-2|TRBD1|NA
TGTGCCAGCAGCCCCGAGACAGGGAATTATGGCTACACCTTC
CASSPETGNYGYTF
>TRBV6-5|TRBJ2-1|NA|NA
TGTGCCAGCACCCTGACTAGGGTGGGCAATGAGCAGTTCTTC
CASTLTRVGNEQFF
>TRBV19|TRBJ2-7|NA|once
TGTGCCAGTAGTCCCCGAGGGGACTACGAGCAGTACTTC
CASSPRGDYEQYF
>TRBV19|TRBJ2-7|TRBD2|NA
TGTGCCAGTAGTCGGACTAGCGGGAGCTACGAGCAGTACTTC
CASSRTSGSYEQYF
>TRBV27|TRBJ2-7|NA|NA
TGTGCCAGCAGTTTAGCCTACGGAAACGAGCAGTACTTC
CASSLAYGNEQYF
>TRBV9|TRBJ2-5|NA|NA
TGTGCCAGCAGCGTAGAAGGACTCACTCAAGAGACCCAGTACTTC
CASSVEGLTQETQYF
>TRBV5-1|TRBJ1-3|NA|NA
TGCGCCAGCAGCCTAGAGGGGAGTTATCTTGGAAACACCATATATTTT
CASSLEGSYLGNTIYF
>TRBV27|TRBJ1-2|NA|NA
TGTGCCAGCAGTTTATCGATACAGGGATACTATGGCTACACCTTC
CASSLSIQGYYGYTF
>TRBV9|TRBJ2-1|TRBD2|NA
TGTGCCAGCAGCGTCTCTCCGACTAGCGGGAGTCTTGAGCAGTTCTTC
CASSVSPTSGSLEQFF
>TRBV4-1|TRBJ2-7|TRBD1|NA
TGCGCCAGCAGCCTCCGGGACAGGAGCTCCTACGAGCAGTACTTC
CASSLRDRSSYEQYF
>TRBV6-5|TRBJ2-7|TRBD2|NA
TGTGCCAGCAGTGTGGGGACTACCTACGAGCAGTACTTC
CASSVGTTYEQYF
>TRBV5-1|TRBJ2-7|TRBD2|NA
TGCGCCAGCAGCTTGGTGACCACTCGGGAGGGCCGGTACGAGCAGTACTTC
CASSLVTTREGRYEQYF
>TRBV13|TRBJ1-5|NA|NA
TGTGCCAGCAGCTTAGGCCGCAGGGGTTATCAGCCCCAGCATTTT
CASSLGRRGYQPQHF
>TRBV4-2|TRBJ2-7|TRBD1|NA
TGTGCCAGCAGCCTCAGACAGGGGATCAACGAGCAGTACTTC
CASSLRQGINEQYF
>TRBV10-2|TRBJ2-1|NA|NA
TGCGCCAGCTCCTGGGGGGCCTACAATGAGCAGTTCTTC
CASSWGAYNEQFF
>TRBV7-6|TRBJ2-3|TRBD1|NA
TGTGCCAGCAGTCCCGGGACAGGGGTTTTGACAGATACGCAGTATTTT
CASSPGTGVLTDTQYF
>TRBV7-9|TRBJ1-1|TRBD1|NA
TGTGCCAGCAGTCCAGGGGGGACGGGGAACACTGAAGCTTTCTTT
CASSPGGTGNTEAFF
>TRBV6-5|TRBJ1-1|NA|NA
TGTGCCAGCAGTTACTCGTTCACAACTGAAGCTTTCTTT
CASSYSFTTEAFF
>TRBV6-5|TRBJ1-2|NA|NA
TGTGCCAGCAGTTACCCCTCGGAGATGGGGTTGCATGGCTACACCTTC
CASSYPSEMGLHGYTF
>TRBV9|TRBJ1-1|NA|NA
TGTGCCAGCAGCGTAGAGGATGGACAGAACACTGAAGCTTTCTTT
CASSVEDGQNTEAFF
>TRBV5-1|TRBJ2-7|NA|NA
TGCGCCAGCAGCTTGACCAGCTACGAGCAGTACTTC
CASSLTSYEQYF